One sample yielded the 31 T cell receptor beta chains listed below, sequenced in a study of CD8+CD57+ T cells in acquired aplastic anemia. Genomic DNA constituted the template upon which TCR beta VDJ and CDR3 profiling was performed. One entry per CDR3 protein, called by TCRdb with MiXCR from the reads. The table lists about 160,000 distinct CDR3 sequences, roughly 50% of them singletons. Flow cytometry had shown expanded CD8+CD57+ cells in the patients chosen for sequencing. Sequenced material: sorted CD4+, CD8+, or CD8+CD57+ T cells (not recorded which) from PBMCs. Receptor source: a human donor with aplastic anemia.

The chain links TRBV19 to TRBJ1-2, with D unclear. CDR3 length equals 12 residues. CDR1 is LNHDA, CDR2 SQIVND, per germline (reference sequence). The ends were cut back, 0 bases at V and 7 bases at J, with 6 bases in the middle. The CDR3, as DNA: TGTGCCAGTAGTATAGATCTGGTTGGCTACACCTTC. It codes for CASSIDLVGYTF.

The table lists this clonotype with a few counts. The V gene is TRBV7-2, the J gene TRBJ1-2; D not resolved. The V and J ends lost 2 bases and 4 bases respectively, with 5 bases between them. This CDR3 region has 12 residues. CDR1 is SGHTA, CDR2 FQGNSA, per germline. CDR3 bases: TGTGCCAGCAGCTTAAAGGGCTATGGCTACACCTTC. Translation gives CASSLKGYGYTF.

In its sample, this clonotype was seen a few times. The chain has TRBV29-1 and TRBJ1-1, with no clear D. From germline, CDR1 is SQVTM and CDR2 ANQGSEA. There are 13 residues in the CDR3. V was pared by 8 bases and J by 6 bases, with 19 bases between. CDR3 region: CSSEPKSFAEAFF. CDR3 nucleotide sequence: TGCAGCAGTGAGCCCAAGTCTTTCGCTGAAGCTTTCTTT. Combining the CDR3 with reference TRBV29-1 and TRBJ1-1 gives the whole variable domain SAVISQKPSRDICQRGTSLTIQCQVDSQVTMMFWYRQQPGQSLTLIATANQGSEATYESGFVIDKFPISRPNLTFSTLTVSNMSPEDSSIYLCSSEPKSFAEAFFGQGTRLTVV.

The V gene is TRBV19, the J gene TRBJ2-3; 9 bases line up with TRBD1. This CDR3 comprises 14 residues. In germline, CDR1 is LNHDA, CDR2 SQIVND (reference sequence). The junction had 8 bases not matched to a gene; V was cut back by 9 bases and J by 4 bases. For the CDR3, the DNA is TGTGCCAGCAGCCATACAGGGGGCCCAGATACGCAGTATTTT. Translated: CASSHTGGPDTQYF.

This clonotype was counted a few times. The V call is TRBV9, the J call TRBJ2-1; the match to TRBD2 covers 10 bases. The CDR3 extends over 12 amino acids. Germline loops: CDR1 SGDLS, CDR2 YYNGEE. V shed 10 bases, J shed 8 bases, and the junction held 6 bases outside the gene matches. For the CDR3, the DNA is TGTGCCGCTAGCGGGAGTCTCGATGAGCAGTTCTTC. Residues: CAASGSLDEQFF.

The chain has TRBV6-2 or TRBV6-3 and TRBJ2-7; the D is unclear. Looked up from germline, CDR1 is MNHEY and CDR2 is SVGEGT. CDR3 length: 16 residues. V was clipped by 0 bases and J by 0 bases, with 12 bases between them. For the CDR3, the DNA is TGTGCCAGCAGTTACTCGGGGTCGTGGCACTCCTACGAGCAGTACTTC. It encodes CASSYSGSWHSYEQYF.

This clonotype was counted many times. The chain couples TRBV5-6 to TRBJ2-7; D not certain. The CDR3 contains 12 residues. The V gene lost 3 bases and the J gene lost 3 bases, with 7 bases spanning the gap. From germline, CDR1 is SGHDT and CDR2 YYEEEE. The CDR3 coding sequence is TGTGCCAGCAGCTCGCAACTCTACGAGCAGTACTTC. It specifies CASSSQLYEQYF.

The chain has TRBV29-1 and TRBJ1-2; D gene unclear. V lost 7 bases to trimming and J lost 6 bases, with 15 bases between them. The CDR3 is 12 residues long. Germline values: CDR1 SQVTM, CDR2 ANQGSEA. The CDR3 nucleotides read TGCAGCGCCGGCCGACCCAGCGATGGCTACACCTTC. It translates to CSAGRPSDGYTF.

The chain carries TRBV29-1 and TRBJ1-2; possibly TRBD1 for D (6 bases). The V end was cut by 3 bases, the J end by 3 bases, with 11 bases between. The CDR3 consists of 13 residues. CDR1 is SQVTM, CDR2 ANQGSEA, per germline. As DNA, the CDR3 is TGCAGCGTTGATGAGGCAGGGGACTATGGCTACACCTTC. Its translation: CSVDEAGDYGYTF. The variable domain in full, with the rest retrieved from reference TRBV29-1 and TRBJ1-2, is SAVISQKPSRDICQRGTSLTIQCQVDSQVTMMFWYRQQPGQSLTLIATANQGSEATYESGFVIDKFPISRPNLTFSTLTVSNMSPEDSSIYLCSVDEAGDYGYTFGSGTRLTVV.

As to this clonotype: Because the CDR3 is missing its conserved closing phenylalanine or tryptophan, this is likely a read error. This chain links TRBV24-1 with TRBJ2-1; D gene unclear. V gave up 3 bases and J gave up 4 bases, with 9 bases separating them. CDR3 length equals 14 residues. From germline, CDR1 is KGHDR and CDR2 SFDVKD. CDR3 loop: CATSDPGRYNEQFI. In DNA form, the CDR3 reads TGTGCCACCAGTGATCCCGGACGGTACAATGAGCAGTTCATC.

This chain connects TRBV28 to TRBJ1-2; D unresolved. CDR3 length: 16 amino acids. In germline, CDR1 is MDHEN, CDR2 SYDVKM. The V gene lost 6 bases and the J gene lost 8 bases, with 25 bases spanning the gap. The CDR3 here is CASRRNVADSVMGYTF. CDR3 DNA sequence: TGTGCCAGCAGAAGGAATGTGGCGGATTCCGTTATGGGCTACACCTTC.

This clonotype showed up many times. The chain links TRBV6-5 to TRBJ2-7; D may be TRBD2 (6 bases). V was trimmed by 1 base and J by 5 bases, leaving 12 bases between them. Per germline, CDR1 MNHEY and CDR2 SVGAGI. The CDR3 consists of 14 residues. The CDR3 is CASSYLGEVHEQYF. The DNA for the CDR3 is TGTGCCAGCAGTTACTTAGGGGAGGTCCACGAGCAGTACTTC.

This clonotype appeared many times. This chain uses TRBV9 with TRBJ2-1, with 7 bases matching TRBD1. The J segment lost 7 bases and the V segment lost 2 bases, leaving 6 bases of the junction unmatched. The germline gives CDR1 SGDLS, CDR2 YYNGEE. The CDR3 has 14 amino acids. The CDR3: CASSVRDRGNEQFF. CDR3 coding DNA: TGTGCCAGCAGCGTCCGGGACAGAGGGAATGAGCAGTTCTTC. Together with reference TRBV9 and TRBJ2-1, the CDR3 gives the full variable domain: DSGVTQTPKHLITATGQRVTLRCSPRSGDLSVYWYQQSLDQGLQFLIQYYNGEERAKGNILERFSAQQFPDLHSELNLSSLELGDSALYFCASSVRDRGNEQFFGPGTRLTVL.

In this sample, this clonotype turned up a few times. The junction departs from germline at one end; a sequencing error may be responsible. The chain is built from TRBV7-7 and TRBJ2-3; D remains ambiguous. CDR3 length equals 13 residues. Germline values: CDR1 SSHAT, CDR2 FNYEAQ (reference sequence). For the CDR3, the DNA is TGTGCTAGCAGCCAGCAGTTTGGGGATACGCAGTATTTT. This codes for CASSQQFGDTQYF.

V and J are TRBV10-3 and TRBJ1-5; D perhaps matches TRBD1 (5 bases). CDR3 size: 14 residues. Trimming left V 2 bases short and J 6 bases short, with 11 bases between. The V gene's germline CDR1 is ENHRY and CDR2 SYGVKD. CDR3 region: CAISEGAPGQPQHF. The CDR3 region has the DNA TGTGCCATCAGTGAGGGGGCGCCCGGTCAGCCCCAGCATTTT.

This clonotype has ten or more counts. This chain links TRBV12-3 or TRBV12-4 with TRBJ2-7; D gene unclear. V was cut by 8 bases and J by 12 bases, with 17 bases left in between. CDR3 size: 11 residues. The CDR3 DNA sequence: TGTGCCAGCGGTCTTAGGTCCCCTGGGTACTTC. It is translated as CASGLRSPGYF.

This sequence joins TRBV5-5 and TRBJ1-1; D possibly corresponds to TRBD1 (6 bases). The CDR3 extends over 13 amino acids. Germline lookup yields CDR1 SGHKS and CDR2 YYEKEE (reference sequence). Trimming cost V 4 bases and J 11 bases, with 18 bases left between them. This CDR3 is CASSPGVETGAFF. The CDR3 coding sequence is TGTGCCAGCAGCCCAGGGGTCGAGACTGGGGCTTTCTTT.

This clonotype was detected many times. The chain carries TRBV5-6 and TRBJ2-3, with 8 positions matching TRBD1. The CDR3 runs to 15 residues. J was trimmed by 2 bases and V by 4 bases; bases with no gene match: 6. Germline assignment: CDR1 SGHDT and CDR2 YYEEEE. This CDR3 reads CASSPRDRSTDTQYF. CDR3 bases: TGTGCCAGCAGCCCCCGGGACAGGTCCACAGATACGCAGTATTTT.

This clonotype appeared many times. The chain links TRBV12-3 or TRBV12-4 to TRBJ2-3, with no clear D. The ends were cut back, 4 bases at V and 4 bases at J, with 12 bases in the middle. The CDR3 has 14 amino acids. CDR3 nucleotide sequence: TGTGCCAGCAGTTCCGTCTGGGCACCAGATACGCAGTATTTT. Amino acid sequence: CASSSVWAPDTQYF.

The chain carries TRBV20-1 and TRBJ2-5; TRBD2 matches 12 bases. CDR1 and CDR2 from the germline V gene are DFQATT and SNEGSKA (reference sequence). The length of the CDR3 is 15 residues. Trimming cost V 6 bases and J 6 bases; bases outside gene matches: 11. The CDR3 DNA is TGCAGTGCCTTGCCGACTAGCGGGAGCTCGAAGACCCAGTACTTC. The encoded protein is CSALPTSGSSKTQYF.

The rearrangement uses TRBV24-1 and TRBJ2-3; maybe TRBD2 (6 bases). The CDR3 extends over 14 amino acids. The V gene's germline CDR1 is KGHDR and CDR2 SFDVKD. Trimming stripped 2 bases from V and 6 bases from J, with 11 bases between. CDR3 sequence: CATSDSGTADTQYF. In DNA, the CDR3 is TGTGCCACCAGTGATTCTGGGACTGCGGATACGCAGTATTTT.

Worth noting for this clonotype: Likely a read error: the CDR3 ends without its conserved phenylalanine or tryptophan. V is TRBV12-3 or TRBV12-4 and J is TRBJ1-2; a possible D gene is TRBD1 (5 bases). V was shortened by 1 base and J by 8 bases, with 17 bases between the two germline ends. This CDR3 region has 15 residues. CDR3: CASSLGAGGVWGYTL. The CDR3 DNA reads TGTGCCAGCAGTTTAGGGGCCGGGGGGGTATGGGGCTACACCCTC.

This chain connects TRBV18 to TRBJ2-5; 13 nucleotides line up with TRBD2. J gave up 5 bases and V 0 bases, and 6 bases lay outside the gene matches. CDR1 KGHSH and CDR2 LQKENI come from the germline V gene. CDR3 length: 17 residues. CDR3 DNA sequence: TGTGCCAGCTCACCACCGGGACTAGCGGGGAGAGGGGAGACCCAGTACTTC. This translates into CASSPPGLAGRGETQYF.

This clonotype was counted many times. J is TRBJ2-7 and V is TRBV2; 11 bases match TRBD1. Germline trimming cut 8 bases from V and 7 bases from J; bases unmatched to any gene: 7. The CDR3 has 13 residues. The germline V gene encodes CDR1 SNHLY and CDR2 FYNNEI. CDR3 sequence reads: CASVPDRGREQYF. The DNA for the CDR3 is TGTGCCAGCGTTCCGGACAGGGGGCGAGAGCAGTACTTC.

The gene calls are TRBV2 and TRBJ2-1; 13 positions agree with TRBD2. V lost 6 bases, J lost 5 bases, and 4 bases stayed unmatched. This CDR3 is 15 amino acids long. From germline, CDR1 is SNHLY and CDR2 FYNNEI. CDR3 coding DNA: TGTGCCAGCAGCGCACTAGCGGGGGGGCACAATGAGCAGTTCTTC. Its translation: CASSALAGGHNEQFF.

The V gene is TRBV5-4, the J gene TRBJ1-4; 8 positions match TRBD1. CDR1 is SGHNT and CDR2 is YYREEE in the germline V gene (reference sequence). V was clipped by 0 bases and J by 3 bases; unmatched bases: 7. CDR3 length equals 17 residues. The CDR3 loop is CASSLVQGALSNEKLFF. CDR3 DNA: TGTGCCAGCAGCTTGGTTCAGGGGGCGCTTTCTAATGAAAAACTGTTTTTT.

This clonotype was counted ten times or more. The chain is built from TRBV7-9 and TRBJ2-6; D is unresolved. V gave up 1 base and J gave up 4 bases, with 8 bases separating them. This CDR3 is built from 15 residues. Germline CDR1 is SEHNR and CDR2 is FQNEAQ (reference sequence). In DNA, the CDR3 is TGTGCCAGCAGCTTAGAGTTTTCCGGGGCCAACGTCCTGACTTTC. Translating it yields CASSLEFSGANVLTF. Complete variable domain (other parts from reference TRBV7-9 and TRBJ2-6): DTGVSQNPRHKITKRGQNVTFRCDPISEHNRLYWYRQTLGQGPEFLTYFQNEAQLEKSRLLSDRFSAERPKGSFSTLEIQRTEQGDSAMYLCASSLEFSGANVLTFGAGSRLTVL.

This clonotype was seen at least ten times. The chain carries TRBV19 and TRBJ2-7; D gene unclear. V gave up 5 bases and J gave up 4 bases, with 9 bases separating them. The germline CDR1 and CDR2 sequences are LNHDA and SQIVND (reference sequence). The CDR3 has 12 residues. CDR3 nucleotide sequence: TGTGCCAGTAGTCCCCCCGGGTACGAGCAGTACTTC. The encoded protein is CASSPPGYEQYF.

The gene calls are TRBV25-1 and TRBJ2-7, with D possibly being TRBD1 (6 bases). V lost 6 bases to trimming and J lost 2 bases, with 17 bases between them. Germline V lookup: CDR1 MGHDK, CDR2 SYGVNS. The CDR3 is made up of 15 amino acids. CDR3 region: CASSAGNRAAYEQYF. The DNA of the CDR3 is TGTGCCAGCAGCGCCGGAAACAGGGCGGCCTACGAGCAGTACTTC.

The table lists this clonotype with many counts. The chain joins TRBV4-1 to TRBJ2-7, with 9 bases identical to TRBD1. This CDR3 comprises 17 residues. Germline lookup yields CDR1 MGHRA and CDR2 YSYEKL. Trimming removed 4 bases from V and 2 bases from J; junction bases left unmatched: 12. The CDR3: CASSREILRDRAYEQYF. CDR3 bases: TGCGCCAGCAGCCGTGAGATTCTCCGGGACAGGGCCTACGAGCAGTACTTC.

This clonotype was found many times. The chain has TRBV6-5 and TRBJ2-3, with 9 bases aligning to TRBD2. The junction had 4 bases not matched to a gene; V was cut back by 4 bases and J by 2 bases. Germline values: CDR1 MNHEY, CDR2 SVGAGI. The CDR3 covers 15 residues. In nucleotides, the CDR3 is TGTGCCAGCAGTTTTAGCGGGAGCGCCACAGATACGCAGTATTTT. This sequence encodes CASSFSGSATDTQYF.